The T cell receptor (beta chain) described here comes from a study of regulatory T cells in long-lasting Graves disease. Findings of the study overall: Persistent patients shared more public clonotypes (under 3,000) than newly diagnosed patients (around 1,000).

Time point specified: persistent/refractory GD, antithyroid drugs over 5 years with positive TRAb. PBMC-extracted RNA yielded the TCR library. Graves' disease diagnoses used American Thyroid Association guidelines. The TCR beta library used iRepertoire HTBI primers with Arm-PCR amplification of CDR3. TCRdb analysed the multiplex PCR reads with MiXCR anew, one entry per CDR3 protein. The sample holds about 290,000 distinct CDR3 sequences; 22% are singletons and the top ten take roughly 56%. This clonotype has only a few counts. Its specificity is unknown. This receptor was identified in a female donor with Graves disease. The sequenced sample was peripheral blood mononuclear cells (PBMCs), obtained when the disease was refractory, from a patient treated with antithyroid drugs.

The CDR3 nucleotides are TGTGCCAGCAGCCAATCTGGCGGATACACTGAAGCTTTCTTT. Residues: CASSQSGGYTEAFF. This chain uses TRBV3-1 with TRBJ1-1; no firm D call. The CDR3 runs to 14 residues. Germline V CDR1 and CDR2: LGHDT, YNNKEL (reference sequence). The ends were cut back, 2 bases at V and 3 bases at J, with 10 bases in the middle.